This T cell receptor (beta chain) was observed in a study of blood T cell repertoires in COVID-19. Looking at the study overall: The study drew acute and convalescent COVID-19 samples from the United States, Italy and Spain.

Germline V CDR1 and CDR2: SEHNR, FQNEAQ (reference sequence). V was pared by 11 bases and J by 0 bases, with 11 bases between. The CDR3 has 13 amino acids. Study processing details: Nucleated cell number was recorded as an estimate derived from reference gene primer amplification. Method: immunoSEQ multiplex PCR; TCRdb's copy keeps in-frame clones and lacks some. V and J calls and clone size come straight from that table; D and trimming were deduced from the DNA. The sample carries 200,000 to 250,000 clones, roughly 79% recorded once. The sequencing input was peripheral blood. The J gene is TRBJ2-1, the V gene TRBV7-9, with D perhaps matching TRBD1 (6 bases). The clonotype originates from a woman over 75 with COVID-19, enrolled during active disease. DNA of the CDR3: TGTGCCTGGGGGCCGAGCTCCTACAATGAGCAGTTCTTC. Translated, it gives CAWGPSSYNEQFF.